The clone carrying this TCR beta chain was detected ten times or more. Its antigen remains unknown. Amplification yielded TCR beta CDR3 regions, with RNA transcripts as the source. First-round RT-PCR targeting the TCR CDR3 was performed with the HTBI primer set. A single record per CDR3 protein comes from TCRdb applying MiXCR to the multiplex PCR reads. Of fewer than 200,000 distinct CDR3 sequences in the sample, roughly 9.4% were seen once. This entry belongs to a study of T cells in Graves' hyperthyroidism and ophthalmopathy. As for the study in general: Before any treatment, at initial diagnosis, peripheral blood was collected. Overall study findings and caveats: Most clonotypes expanded in the thyroid (above 0.001) were also present in blood.

CDR3 length: 11 residues. In germline, CDR1 is SEHNR, CDR2 FQNEAQ (reference sequence). V lost 5 bases to trimming and J lost 10 bases; unmatched junction nucleotides: 1. Criteria for exclusion of patients were uncontrolled infection, other autoimmune disease, pregnancy or lactation. The sequence derives from a woman between 18 and 30 years old with Graves' hyperthyroidism that later progressed to Graves' ophthalmopathy. Material for sequencing was blood. The chain recombines TRBV7-9 with TRBJ2-1; 8 bases map to TRBD2. CDR3 residues: CASSPSGEQFF. CDR3 nucleotides: TGTGCCAGCAGCCCTAGCGGGGAGCAGTTCTTC.